The 18 T cell receptor beta chains reported below all come from one sample, sequenced in a study of Ad26.COV2.S vaccination and SARS-CoV-2 variants. Generated by immunoSEQ multiplex PCR, the TCRdb table keeps only in-frame clones and is missing some. The table shows just over 350,000 clones, with 90% to 95% occurring only once. The sequencing used peripheral blood, collected after recovery from COVID-19. These receptor sequences come from a human donor who had recovered from COVID-19.

The CDR3 loop reads CASSLTGTNSYEQYF. The CDR3 coding sequence is TGTGCCAGCAGCCTTACGGGGACCAACTCCTACGAGCAGTACTTC. V is TRBV7-9 and J is TRBJ2-7; D tentatively fits TRBD1 or TRBD2 (5 bases each). The CDR3 runs 15 residues. The V end was cut by 5 bases, the J end by 0 bases, with 14 bases between. Germline V gene lookup returns CDR1 SEHNR and CDR2 FQNEAQ (reference sequence).

The genes are TRBV11-3 and TRBJ2-3, with D unresolved. Trimming shortened V by 1 base and J by 0 bases, and 5 bases separated the two germline ends. Germline V gives CDR1 SGHNT, CDR2 YENEEA. This CDR3 is built from 14 residues. Here the CDR3 DNA reads TGTGCCAGCAGCTTAGGGGCAAGCACAGATACGCAGTATTTT. This translates into CASSLGASTDTQYF.

The chain uses TRBV14 and TRBJ1-2, with D maybe TRBD1 (5 bases). The germline V gene has CDR1 SGHDN and CDR2 FVKESK. The CDR3 runs to 14 residues. With 3 bases removed from V and 2 bases from J, the gap between germline ends came to 10 bases. CDR3 sequence reads: CASSHQGFNYGYTF. CDR3 nucleotide sequence: TGTGCCAGCAGCCACCAGGGCTTCAACTATGGCTACACCTTC.

In its sample, this clone was seen a few times. This rearrangement joins TRBV7-9 to TRBJ1-1; D possibly corresponds to TRBD1 (6 bases). This CDR3 comprises 12 residues. Trimming removed 8 bases from V and 4 bases from J, with 11 bases in between. The germline CDR1 and CDR2 sequences are SEHNR and FQNEAQ (reference sequence). This chain's CDR3 is CASATGSTEAFF. CDR3 in DNA: TGTGCCAGCGCCACAGGGAGCACTGAAGCTTTCTTT.

The V call is TRBV4-1, the J call TRBJ1-1, with D possibly TRBD1 on 6 matching bases. CDR3 length equals 16 residues. Germline V gene data show CDR1 as MGHRA and CDR2 as YSYEKL. Trimming removed 2 bases from V and 1 base from J, with 14 bases in between. The CDR3 loop is CASSQTTGARNTEAFF. The CDR3 bases are TGCGCCAGCAGCCAAACGACAGGAGCCAGGAACACTGAAGCTTTCTTT.

The chain carries TRBV2 and TRBJ1-2; maybe TRBD1 (6 bases). This CDR3 contains 13 residues. CDR1 is SNHLY and CDR2 is FYNNEI in the germline V gene. The V end was cut by 6 bases, the J end by 8 bases, with 16 bases between. CDR3 bases: TGTGCCAGCAGCCGGTACAGGGTGAGCGGCTACACCTTC. It translates to CASSRYRVSGYTF.

V gene TRBV4-1 combines with J gene TRBJ1-1, with no clear D. Germline assignment: CDR1 MGHRA and CDR2 YSYEKL. Trimming removed 1 base from V and 7 bases from J, with 7 bases in between. This CDR3 is 12 amino acids long. CDR3 in amino acids: CASSQVVGEAFF. The CDR3 DNA follows: TGCGCCAGCAGCCAAGTCGTGGGTGAAGCTTTCTTT.

The gene calls are TRBV15 and TRBJ1-5, with 8 bases fitting TRBD1. The CDR3 spans 17 residues. The V and J ends lost 3 bases and 3 bases, in that order; junction bases with no gene match: 10. Germline V gene lookup returns CDR1 LNHNV and CDR2 YYDKDF (reference sequence). DNA for the CDR3: TGTGCCACCAGCAGCGGAATGCCGGGACAGGCCAATCAGCCCCAGCATTTT. This encodes CATSSGMPGQANQPQHF.

The chain has TRBV7-9 and TRBJ1-6; the match to TRBD1 covers 7 bases. The V gene end was trimmed by 2 bases and the J gene end by 9 bases; junction bases not matched to a gene: 16. The CDR3 runs to 18 residues. Per the germline V gene, CDR1 is SEHNR and CDR2 is FQNEAQ (reference sequence). CDR3 loop: CASSLWVISRDRVSPLHF. The CDR3, as DNA: TGTGCCAGCAGCTTATGGGTTATATCGCGAGACAGGGTTTCACCCCTCCACTTT.

The chain links TRBV5-1 to TRBJ2-6, with D perhaps TRBD1 or TRBD2 (5 bases each). The CDR3 is 16 residues long. CDR1 and CDR2 from the germline V gene are SGHRS and YFSETQ. Trimming left V 0 bases short and J 2 bases short, with 9 bases between. The DNA of the CDR3 is TGCGCCAGCAGCTTGGCAGGGAGTACTGGGGCCAACGTCCTGACTTTC. It codes for CASSLAGSTGANVLTF.

The chain carries TRBV5-6 and TRBJ1-6; D is possibly TRBD1 (6 bases). Germline CDR1 reads SGHDT; CDR2 reads YYEEEE. V was pared by 5 bases and J by 5 bases, with 14 bases between. There are 15 residues in the CDR3. The CDR3 region has the DNA TGTGCCAGCAGAACTAAGGGGGGCAATAATTCACCCCTCCACTTT. This encodes CASRTKGGNNSPLHF.

The chain combines TRBV27 with TRBJ2-3; unclear D gene. This CDR3 has 15 residues. Germline V gene lookup returns CDR1 MNHEY and CDR2 SMNVEV (reference sequence). Trimming left V 5 bases short and J 3 bases short, with 15 bases between. CDR3 sequence (DNA): TGTGCCAGCAGTCCCGGTCTAGTTTGGACAGATACGCAGTATTTT. Translated: CASSPGLVWTDTQYF.

The J gene is TRBJ2-5, the V gene TRBV27, with D possibly TRBD2 on 6 matching bases. V was clipped by 1 base and J by 2 bases, with 11 bases between them. The CDR3 is 15 residues long. Germline V lookup: CDR1 MNHEY, CDR2 SMNVEV (reference sequence). Here the CDR3 reads CASSLWRAEQETQYF. DNA of the CDR3: TGTGCCAGCAGTTTATGGAGGGCGGAGCAAGAGACCCAGTACTTC.

The gene calls are TRBV4-1 and TRBJ1-1, with TRBD1 matching 9 bases. This CDR3 spans 14 amino acids. The germline V gene encodes CDR1 MGHRA and CDR2 YSYEKL. The trim removed 3 bases at V and 6 bases at J, leaving 5 bases unmatched. For the CDR3, the DNA is TGCGCCAGCAGCCACGGACAGGGGATCGCTGAAGCTTTCTTT. Its protein product is CASSHGQGIAEAFF.

The rearrangement joins TRBV6-2 or TRBV6-3 to TRBJ2-4; D is unresolved. This CDR3 has 13 residues. Trimming stripped 2 bases from V and 7 bases from J, with 9 bases between. Germline loops: CDR1 MNHEY, CDR2 SVGEGT. The CDR3 nucleotides read TGTGCCAGCAGTTACCGCAGTTCTAACATTCAGTACTTC. This translates into CASSYRSSNIQYF.

The chain links TRBV9 to TRBJ2-5; 8 bases are a match to TRBD2. V shed 0 bases and J 5 bases; nucleotides not matched to a gene: 9. The CDR3 is 16 amino acids. In germline, CDR1 is SGDLS, CDR2 YYNGEE. Here the CDR3 reads CASSVGETSAAETQYF. Here the CDR3 DNA reads TGTGCCAGCAGCGTAGGTGAGACTAGCGCAGCGGAGACCCAGTACTTC.

This clone was observed a handful of times. The genes are TRBV4-1 and TRBJ1-4; TRBD1 matches 8 bases. The CDR3 contains 17 residues. With V trimmed by 3 bases and J by 6 bases, 12 bases remained unmatched. Germline assignment: CDR1 MGHRA and CDR2 YSYEKL. For the CDR3, the DNA is TGCGCCAGCAGCCAGGGATATGAGGACAGGGCCCATGAAAAACTGTTTTTT. As protein: CASSQGYEDRAHEKLFF.

The rearrangement joins TRBV18 to TRBJ1-4; the D is unclear. CDR1 and CDR2 (germline): KGHSH, LQKENI. This CDR3 comprises 12 residues. V was trimmed by 3 bases and J by 15 bases, leaving 14 bases between them. This CDR3 is CASSPPPGPMFF. The CDR3 nucleotides are TGTGCCAGCTCACCTCCTCCTGGTCCCATGTTTTTT.